A selection of T cell receptor beta chains follows, all from one sample in a study of T cell responses to AZD1222 COVID-19 vaccine. Libraries were prepared by immunoSEQ multiplex PCR; TCRdb keeps only in-frame clonotypes and omits some of them. The repertoire consists of some 150,000 clones, with about nine tenths occurring once and the leading ten covering over 1.5%. Sequenced material: peripheral blood, taken on day 0 of AZD1222 vaccination. Every receptor here comes from an adult in good health. The CDR3 runs from the conserved cysteine through the conserved F or W. D genes are given only for firm matches. Some rows mark clone size as missing; the rest say once, few, many or name a class of expanded clone.

v_call: TRBV6-5; clone_size: -; d_call: TRBD1; j_call: TRBJ1-6; cdr3_aa: CASTGTGLNSPLHF; cdr3_nt: TGTGCCAGCACTGGGACAGGTCTCAATTCACCCCTCCACTTT
v_call: TRBV28; clone_size: -; d_call: TRBD1; j_call: TRBJ1-1; cdr3_aa: CASRAGGVRTEAFF; cdr3_nt: TGTGCCAGCAGGGCAGGGGGGGTAAGGACTGAAGCTTTCTTT
v_call: TRBV15; clone_size: -; d_call: TRBD1; j_call: TRBJ2-3; cdr3_aa: CATSRDRTGSDTQYF; cdr3_nt: TGTGCCACCAGCAGAGACCGGACAGGGTCAGATACGCAGTATTTT
v_call: TRBV27; clone_size: few; d_call: TRBD2; j_call: TRBJ2-7; cdr3_aa: CATAVGAGDLYEQYF; cdr3_nt: TGTGCCACCGCCGTGGGAGCGGGAGACCTCTACGAGCAGTACTTC
v_call: TRBV6-5; clone_size: -; d_call: -; j_call: TRBJ2-1; cdr3_aa: CASTLSRGSRNEQFF; cdr3_nt: TGTGCCAGCACCCTGTCTAGGGGGAGTAGGAATGAGCAGTTCTTC
v_call: TRBV28; clone_size: -; d_call: TRBD1; j_call: TRBJ1-5; cdr3_aa: CAIRPGTANQPQHF; cdr3_nt: TGTGCCATCCGTCCCGGGACAGCTAATCAGCCCCAGCATTTT
v_call: TRBV19; clone_size: -; d_call: TRBD1; j_call: TRBJ1-2; cdr3_aa: CASNPTGENGYTF; cdr3_nt: TGTGCCAGTAATCCGACAGGGGAAAATGGCTACACCTTC
v_call: TRBV11-3; clone_size: once; d_call: -; j_call: TRBJ2-7; cdr3_aa: CASSIGPGEQYF; cdr3_nt: TGTGCCAGCAGCATCGGCCCCGGGGAGCAGTACTTC
v_call: TRBV28; clone_size: few; d_call: -; j_call: TRBJ2-7; cdr3_aa: CASSLEDEQYF; cdr3_nt: TGTGCCAGCAGTTTGGAGGACGAGCAGTACTTC
v_call: TRBV21-1; clone_size: -; d_call: -; j_call: TRBJ2-2; cdr3_aa: CASNSGGEDGELFF; cdr3_nt: TGTGCCAGCAATTCAGGGGGTGAGGACGGGGAGCTGTTTTTT
v_call: TRBV28; clone_size: once; d_call: TRBD1; j_call: TRBJ1-1; cdr3_aa: CASSFPGTGTAFF; cdr3_nt: TGTGCCAGCAGTTTCCCCGGGACAGGGACGGCTTTCTTT
v_call: TRBV9; clone_size: -; d_call: TRBD2; j_call: TRBJ2-7; cdr3_aa: CASSVGLAGGHEQYF; cdr3_nt: TGTGCCAGCAGCGTAGGACTAGCCGGAGGTCACGAGCAGTACTTC
v_call: TRBV7-8; clone_size: -; d_call: -; j_call: TRBJ1-5; cdr3_aa: CASSLGKADQPQHF; cdr3_nt: TGTGCCAGCAGCTTAGGTAAAGCGGATCAGCCCCAGCATTTT
v_call: TRBV19; clone_size: -; d_call: -; j_call: TRBJ1-2; cdr3_aa: CASIDSTARVYGYTF; cdr3_nt: TGTGCCAGCATCGACTCGACAGCTAGAGTCTATGGCTACACCTTC
v_call: TRBV19; clone_size: -; d_call: TRBD1; j_call: TRBJ1-2; cdr3_aa: CASIGTGDGYTF; cdr3_nt: TGTGCCAGTATCGGGACAGGGGATGGCTACACCTTC
v_call: TRBV6-2/TRBV6-3; clone_size: -; d_call: -; j_call: TRBJ2-4; cdr3_aa: CASSHGTQGYF; cdr3_nt: TGTGCCAGCAGTCATGGGACACAGGGGTACTTC
v_call: TRBV9; clone_size: few; d_call: -; j_call: TRBJ1-5; cdr3_aa: CASSPGDQSNQPQHF; cdr3_nt: TGTGCCAGCAGCCCAGGGGACCAGAGCAATCAGCCCCAGCATTTT
v_call: TRBV11-2; clone_size: -; d_call: TRBD2; j_call: TRBJ2-3; cdr3_aa: CASSSLAGVSDTQYF; cdr3_nt: TGTGCCAGCAGCTCCCTAGCGGGAGTATCAGATACGCAGTATTTT
v_call: TRBV15; clone_size: -; d_call: -; j_call: TRBJ2-1; cdr3_aa: CATSREGNYNEQFF; cdr3_nt: TGTGCCACCAGCAGAGAGGGTAACTACAATGAGCAGTTCTTC
v_call: TRBV28; clone_size: -; d_call: -; j_call: TRBJ2-1; cdr3_aa: CASTRDKISYNEQFF; cdr3_nt: TGTGCCAGCACTCGAGACAAGATCTCCTACAATGAGCAGTTCTTC
v_call: TRBV28; clone_size: -; d_call: -; j_call: TRBJ1-6; cdr3_aa: CASKWVDSPLHF; cdr3_nt: TGTGCCAGCAAGTGGGTAGATTCACCCCTCCACTTT
v_call: TRBV4-2; clone_size: -; d_call: -; j_call: TRBJ2-3; cdr3_aa: CASSQGGATDTQYF; cdr3_nt: TGTGCCAGCAGCCAGGGCGGGGCCACAGATACGCAGTATTTT
v_call: TRBV27; clone_size: -; d_call: -; j_call: TRBJ2-5; cdr3_aa: CASSKSSYQETQYF; cdr3_nt: TGTGCCAGCAGTAAATCTTCGTACCAAGAGACCCAGTACTTC
v_call: TRBV6-5; clone_size: -; d_call: -; j_call: TRBJ2-3; cdr3_aa: CASRRQSTSTDTQYF; cdr3_nt: TGTGCCAGCAGACGACAATCTACTAGCACAGATACGCAGTATTTT
v_call: TRBV19; clone_size: -; d_call: -; j_call: TRBJ1-6; cdr3_aa: CASIGGRLGYSPLHF; cdr3_nt: TGTGCCAGTATCGGGGGGCGCTTGGGTTATTCACCCCTCCACTTT
v_call: TRBV6-1; clone_size: -; d_call: -; j_call: TRBJ1-2; cdr3_aa: CASSEAENYGYTF; cdr3_nt: TGTGCCAGCAGTGAAGCAGAGAACTATGGCTACACCTTC
v_call: TRBV7-9; clone_size: -; d_call: -; j_call: TRBJ1-4; cdr3_aa: CASSLAHGLVDEKLFF; cdr3_nt: TGTGCCAGCAGCTTAGCGCATGGTCTCGTAGATGAAAAACTGTTTTTT
v_call: TRBV6-4; clone_size: -; d_call: TRBD1; j_call: TRBJ2-2; cdr3_aa: CASSRQGEMPGELFF; cdr3_nt: TGTGCCAGCAGCCGACAGGGTGAGATGCCCGGGGAGCTGTTTTTT
v_call: TRBV5-4; clone_size: few; d_call: TRBD1; j_call: TRBJ2-7; cdr3_aa: CASSSKAPTGVYEQYF; cdr3_nt: TGTGCCAGCAGCTCGAAAGCTCCGACAGGGGTCTACGAGCAGTACTTC
v_call: TRBV19; clone_size: -; d_call: -; j_call: TRBJ1-1; cdr3_aa: CASSYGGTEAFF; cdr3_nt: TGTGCCAGTAGCTACGGGGGGACTGAAGCTTTCTTT
v_call: TRBV5-5; clone_size: -; d_call: TRBD2; j_call: TRBJ2-1; cdr3_aa: CASSNLPGTSAYNEQFF; cdr3_nt: TGTGCCAGCAGCAACCTACCCGGGACTAGCGCCTACAATGAGCAGTTCTTC
v_call: TRBV6-5; clone_size: -; d_call: -; j_call: TRBJ1-1; cdr3_aa: CASRIPGSNVAEAFF; cdr3_nt: TGTGCCAGCAGAATCCCGGGATCTAATGTTGCTGAAGCTTTCTTT
v_call: TRBV6-5; clone_size: -; d_call: -; j_call: TRBJ2-4; cdr3_aa: CASRLTYAKNIQYF; cdr3_nt: TGTGCCAGCAGGCTGACGTACGCCAAAAACATTCAGTACTTC
v_call: TRBV24-1; clone_size: -; d_call: TRBD2; j_call: TRBJ2-2; cdr3_aa: CATIKTRPGLADTGELFF; cdr3_nt: TGTGCCACTATAAAAACCAGACCGGGACTAGCGGACACCGGGGAGCTGTTTTTT
v_call: TRBV10-1; clone_size: -; d_call: -; j_call: TRBJ1-1; cdr3_aa: CATACGEGSAFF; cdr3_nt: TGCGCCACCGCCTGCGGGGAGGGGTCGGCTTTCTTT
v_call: TRBV24-1; clone_size: -; d_call: TRBD1; j_call: TRBJ2-1; cdr3_aa: CATSDLRDRGLYEQFF; cdr3_nt: TGTGCCACCAGTGATCTCCGGGACAGGGGGCTTTATGAGCAGTTCTTC
v_call: TRBV6-2/TRBV6-3; clone_size: -; d_call: -; j_call: TRBJ2-7; cdr3_aa: CASSYRGVLSYEQYF; cdr3_nt: TGTGCCAGCAGTTACAGGGGAGTCCTCTCCTACGAGCAGTACTTC
v_call: TRBV7-2; clone_size: once; d_call: -; j_call: TRBJ2-5; cdr3_aa: CASSPGMGETQYF; cdr3_nt: TGTGCCAGCAGCCCCGGTATGGGAGAGACCCAGTACTTC
v_call: TRBV28; clone_size: -; d_call: TRBD1; j_call: TRBJ1-5; cdr3_aa: CASSLWTGGQPQHF; cdr3_nt: TGTGCCAGCAGTTTATGGACAGGGGGTCAGCCCCAGCATTTT
v_call: TRBV7-9; clone_size: -; d_call: -; j_call: TRBJ1-1; cdr3_aa: CASSLEDGDTEAFF; cdr3_nt: TGTGCCAGCAGCTTAGAAGATGGGGACACTGAAGCTTTCTTT
v_call: TRBV28; clone_size: -; d_call: TRBD1; j_call: TRBJ2-1; cdr3_aa: CASSRPPGTGGWCEQFF; cdr3_nt: TGTGCCAGCAGTCGACCCCCCGGGACAGGGGGATGGTGTGAGCAGTTCTTC
v_call: TRBV7-9; clone_size: -; d_call: -; j_call: TRBJ2-6; cdr3_aa: CASSPPAGSGANVLTF; cdr3_nt: TGTGCCAGCAGCCCGCCGGCGGGTTCTGGGGCCAACGTCCTGACTTTC
v_call: TRBV9; clone_size: -; d_call: -; j_call: TRBJ1-3; cdr3_aa: CASSVGSRGVEGNTIYF; cdr3_nt: TGTGCCAGCAGCGTAGGATCCCGGGGTGTAGAGGGAAACACCATATATTTT
v_call: TRBV7-9; clone_size: -; d_call: TRBD1; j_call: TRBJ1-2; cdr3_aa: CASNRQGPALGYTF; cdr3_nt: TGTGCCAGCAATCGACAGGGCCCCGCGTTGGGCTACACCTTC
v_call: TRBV7-8; clone_size: -; d_call: -; j_call: TRBJ1-1; cdr3_aa: CASSPRVSQNTEAFF; cdr3_nt: TGTGCCAGCAGCCCAAGGGTCAGCCAGAACACTGAAGCTTTCTTT
v_call: TRBV7-2; clone_size: -; d_call: -; j_call: TRBJ1-6; cdr3_aa: CASSFKTGEDSPLHF; cdr3_nt: TGTGCCAGCAGCTTTAAGACAGGAGAGGATTCACCCCTCCACTTT
v_call: TRBV28; clone_size: -; d_call: -; j_call: TRBJ2-4; cdr3_aa: CASSSRVSKNIQYF; cdr3_nt: TGTGCCAGCAGTTCCAGGGTTTCCAAAAACATTCAGTACTTC
v_call: TRBV15; clone_size: once; d_call: TRBD1; j_call: TRBJ1-1; cdr3_aa: CATSRSTGGARLNTEAFF; cdr3_nt: TGTGCCACCAGCAGAAGCACAGGGGGCGCAAGGCTGAACACTGAAGCTTTCTTT
v_call: TRBV7-9; clone_size: -; d_call: -; j_call: TRBJ2-3; cdr3_aa: CASSLLRNSDTQYF; cdr3_nt: TGTGCCAGCAGCTTATTACGAAACTCAGATACGCAGTATTTT
v_call: TRBV24-1; clone_size: -; d_call: TRBD1; j_call: TRBJ2-5; cdr3_aa: CATRSGGRETQYF; cdr3_nt: TGTGCCACCAGATCAGGGGGCAGGGAGACCCAGTACTTC